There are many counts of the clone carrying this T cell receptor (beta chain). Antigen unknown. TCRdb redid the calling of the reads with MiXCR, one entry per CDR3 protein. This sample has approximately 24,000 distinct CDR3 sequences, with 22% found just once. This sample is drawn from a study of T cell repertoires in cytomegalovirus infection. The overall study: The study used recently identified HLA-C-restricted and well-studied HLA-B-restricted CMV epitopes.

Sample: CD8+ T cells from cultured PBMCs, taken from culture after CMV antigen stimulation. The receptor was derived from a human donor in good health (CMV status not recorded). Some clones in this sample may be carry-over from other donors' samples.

The CDR3 DNA reads as TGCAGTGCTAGAGAGCCCCACAGGGGTCTAAGCACAGATACGCAGTATTTT. Its protein product is CSAREPHRGLSTDTQYF. The rearrangement links TRBV20-1 to TRBJ2-3; 7 bases align to TRBD1. The germline gives CDR1 DFQATT, CDR2 SNEGSKA (reference sequence). J was trimmed by 0 bases and V by 0 bases; bases with no gene match: 9. This CDR3 region has 17 residues.